What follows describes a single TCR beta chain. This sample is part of a study of blood T cell repertoires in COVID-19. TCRdb's table, derived via immunoSEQ multiplex PCR, lists solely in-frame clones and lacks some. The data show 250,000 or so clones, with around 87% seen just once and over 4% held by the top ten. Germline-derived CDR1 and CDR2 are MNHEY and SVGEGT. J lost 2 bases, V lost 0 bases, and 6 bases had no gene match. CDR3 size: 17 residues. The clonotype comes from a woman in her sixties with COVID-19, enrolled during active disease. The V call is TRBV6-2 or TRBV6-3, the J call TRBJ2-7; 11 bases are shared with TRBD2. Sample: peripheral blood. CDR3 coding DNA: TGTGCCAGCAGTTACTCGACTAGCGGGGATTCCACCTACGAGCAGTACTTC. Amino acids: CASSYSTSGDSTYEQYF.